A selection of T cell receptor beta chains follows, all from one sample in a study of T cell responses to AZD1222 COVID-19 vaccine. The table came from immunoSEQ multiplex PCR; TCRdb's copy has only in-frame clones and leaves some out. The table lists roughly 55,000 clones, around nine tenths of them singletons, with less than 5% in the top ten. This sample comprised peripheral blood, obtained on day 0 of AZD1222 vaccination. These receptors originate from an adult in good health. CDR3s include the opening cysteine and the closing phenylalanine or tryptophan. The D gene is left open where the match is weak. Clone size is given for some rows only: seen once, a few or many times, or a class if the clone is expanded.

j_call,clone_size,v_call,d_call,cdr3_aa,cdr3_nt
TRBJ2-7,-,TRBV12-3/TRBV12-4,-,CASSPSGLEQYF,TGTGCCAGCAGCCCATCCGGGCTCGAGCAGTACTTC
TRBJ1-2,-,TRBV12-3/TRBV12-4,-,CASSFGKNGYTF,TGTGCCAGCAGTTTTGGGAAGAATGGCTACACCTTC
TRBJ1-4,-,TRBV28,-,CASSFGGGGEKLFF,TGTGCCAGCAGTTTTGGAGGGGGGGGCGAAAAACTGTTTTTT
TRBJ2-7,-,TRBV12-3/TRBV12-4,-,CASSLLVFYEQYF,TGTGCCAGCAGCCTACTAGTCTTCTACGAGCAGTACTTC
TRBJ2-5,-,TRBV4-1,TRBD2,CASSPTRFRLAGDQETQYF,TGCGCCAGCAGCCCGACCCGATTTAGACTAGCGGGGGACCAAGAGACCCAGTACTTC
TRBJ1-1,-,TRBV3-1/TRBV3-2,-,CASSQVSTTEAFF,TGTGCCAGCAGCCAAGTTTCCACGACTGAAGCTTTCTTT
TRBJ2-7,-,TRBV10-2,-,CASSEGAGSYEQYF,TGCGCCAGCAGTGAGGGGGCGGGCTCCTACGAGCAGTACTTC
TRBJ2-7,-,TRBV6-6,TRBD2,CASSTPSGNSYEQYF,TGTGCCAGCAGTACCCCTAGCGGGAACTCCTACGAGCAGTACTTC
TRBJ1-1,-,TRBV29-1,-,CSVQGWGTEAFF,TGCAGCGTCCAGGGATGGGGCACTGAAGCTTTCTTT
TRBJ1-6,once,TRBV6-5,-,CATPVRNSYNSPLHF,TGTGCCACCCCTGTGAGGAACTCCTATAATTCACCCCTCCACTTT
TRBJ2-7,-,TRBV3-1/TRBV3-2,-,CASTAGRGGYEQYF,TGTGCCAGCACGGCGGGCAGGGGTGGGTACGAGCAGTACTTC
TRBJ1-5,-,TRBV2,TRBD1,CASSESWDRGPSNQPQHF,TGTGCCAGCAGTGAGTCTTGGGACAGGGGCCCTAGCAATCAGCCCCAGCATTTT
TRBJ1-3,-,TRBV2,TRBD1,CASSPQGESGNTIYF,TGTGCCAGCAGTCCTCAGGGGGAGTCTGGAAACACCATATATTTT
TRBJ1-1,-,TRBV28,-,CASSPQGMNTEAFF,TGTGCCAGCAGTCCCCAGGGGATGAACACTGAAGCTTTCTTT
TRBJ1-2,-,TRBV6-5,-,CVSSYGVQESNYGYTF,TGTGTCAGCAGTTACGGGGTTCAGGAGTCAAACTATGGCTACACCTTC
TRBJ2-7,-,TRBV7-9,-,CASSLGSEAREQYF,TGTGCCAGCAGCTTAGGATCGGAGGCTAGAGAGCAGTACTTC
TRBJ1-2,-,TRBV5-6,TRBD1,CASRPTGAFYGYTF,TGTGCCAGCAGACCGACAGGGGCCTTTTATGGCTACACCTTC
TRBJ2-2,-,TRBV6-2/TRBV6-3,TRBD1,CASSFPKTGKGAGELFF,TGTGCCAGCAGTTTCCCCAAGACAGGGAAGGGGGCCGGGGAGCTGTTTTTT
TRBJ2-1,-,TRBV25-1,TRBD1,CASSASSGQNNEQFF,TGTGCCAGCAGTGCCTCTTCGGGACAGAACAATGAGCAGTTCTTC
TRBJ1-4,-,TRBV6-5,TRBD1,CASSYSMGQATEKLFF,TGTGCCAGCAGTTACTCGATGGGACAGGCTACGGAAAAACTGTTTTTT
TRBJ2-2,-,TRBV10-3,TRBD1,CATGQGSTGELFF,TGTGCCACGGGACAGGGGAGCACCGGGGAGCTGTTTTTT
TRBJ2-7,-,TRBV27,TRBD2,CASSSRASGPSYEQYF,TGTGCCAGCAGTTCCCGGGCTAGCGGTCCCTCCTACGAGCAGTACTTC
TRBJ2-1,-,TRBV19,TRBD2,CASRNLAGGRGNEQFF,TGTGCCAGTAGAAATCTAGCGGGGGGGCGAGGCAATGAGCAGTTCTTC
TRBJ1-6,few,TRBV28,TRBD1,CASTLRPLWGQFYNSPLHF,TGTGCCAGCACTCTCCGTCCCCTGTGGGGACAGTTCTATAATTCACCCCTCCACTTT
TRBJ2-7,-,TRBV12-3/TRBV12-4,-,CASSSTTYEQYF,TGTGCCAGCAGTTCAACGACCTACGAGCAGTACTTC
TRBJ2-1,once,TRBV5-1,-,CASSPGTGSYNEQFF,TGCGCCAGCAGCCCGGGGACTGGCTCCTACAATGAGCAGTTCTTC
TRBJ2-3,-,TRBV10-3,-,CAISESTEDTQYF,TGTGCCATCAGTGAGTCTACTGAAGATACGCAGTATTTT
TRBJ1-2,-,TRBV4-1,TRBD1,CASSHTGGRGKGYTF,TGCGCCAGCAGCCATACAGGGGGCAGGGGCAAAGGCTACACCTTC
TRBJ2-3,-,TRBV7-8,TRBD2,CASSPRGSGGANGDTQYF,TGTGCCAGCAGCCCGAGGGGTAGCGGGGGGGCCAATGGAGATACGCAGTATTTT
TRBJ1-6,few,TRBV7-6,TRBD1,CASSQSGTGNSPLHF,TGTGCCAGCAGCCAATCCGGGACAGGGAATTCACCCCTCCACTTT
TRBJ1-1,-,TRBV5-1,-,CASRGGLLSYTEAFF,TGCGCCAGCCGGGGAGGGTTGTTATCCTACACTGAAGCTTTCTTT
TRBJ1-5,-,TRBV27,-,CASSFDGSNQPQHF,TGTGCCAGCAGTTTCGACGGTAGCAATCAGCCCCAGCATTTT
TRBJ2-7,-,TRBV28,TRBD1,CASSLRSGQGIYEQYF,TGTGCCAGCAGTTTGCGTTCAGGACAGGGTATCTACGAGCAGTACTTC
TRBJ1-2,-,TRBV11-3,-,CASSLDRWGRGMRYGYTF,TGTGCCAGCAGCTTAGATCGATGGGGGCGCGGGATGAGATATGGCTACACCTTC
TRBJ2-6,few,TRBV4-3,TRBD1,CASSQDMAGGWYSGANVLTF,TGCGCCAGCAGCCAAGATATGGCAGGGGGTTGGTACTCTGGGGCCAACGTCCTGACTTTC
TRBJ2-7,-,TRBV3-1/TRBV3-2,-,CASSLMYEQYF,TGTGCCAGCAGCCTGATGTACGAGCAGTACTTC
TRBJ2-5,-,TRBV11-2,-,CASLGGETQYF,TGTGCCAGCCTTGGGGGGGAGACCCAGTACTTC
TRBJ1-2,once,TRBV28,-,CASSSPRGGWGYTF,TGTGCCAGCAGTAGCCCCCGGGGCGGATGGGGCTACACCTTC
TRBJ1-1,-,TRBV4-3,TRBD1,CASSLAQGGTEAFF,TGCGCCAGCAGCCTCGCCCAGGGGGGCACTGAAGCTTTCTTT
TRBJ1-2,-,TRBV24-1,TRBD1,CATSDSRGQGSRDGYTF,TGTGCCACCAGTGATTCTAGAGGACAGGGGAGTAGGGATGGCTACACCTTC
TRBJ1-4,-,TRBV28,-,CASSFQQGGSNEKLFF,TGTGCCAGCAGTTTCCAGCAGGGAGGCTCTAATGAAAAACTGTTTTTT